One sample yielded the 27 T cell receptor beta chains listed below, sequenced in a study of blood T cell repertoires in COVID-19. Some clones are missing from TCRdb's copy, which holds only in-frame ones; the method was immunoSEQ multiplex PCR. The data contain about 120,000 clones, about 86% of them singletons. Sequencing was carried out using peripheral blood. The receptors were gathered from a woman in her 50s with acute or convalescent COVID-19.

J is TRBJ2-1 and V is TRBV10-3; 8 bases are a match to TRBD2. Germline CDR1 reads ENHRY; CDR2 reads SYGVKD. This CDR3 has 15 amino acids. Trimming took 9 bases from V and 8 from J; bases not matched to a gene: 15. CDR3 in DNA: TGTGCCATGGCGAGGCAAGCGGGAGTGAATGATGAGCAGTTCTTC. The encoded protein is CAMARQAGVNDEQFF.

The chain combines TRBV10-1 with TRBJ2-1; no definite D call. CDR1 WNHNN and CDR2 SYGVQD come from the germline V gene (reference sequence). Deletions cut 0 bases from V and 1 base from J, with 7 bases between. This CDR3 has 15 amino acids. This chain's CDR3 is CASSESITSYNEQFF. The CDR3 DNA follows: TGCGCCAGCAGTGAGTCGATCACTTCCTACAATGAGCAGTTCTTC.

The chain joins TRBV24-1 to TRBJ2-5, with D maybe TRBD1 (6 bases). Germline lookup yields CDR1 KGHDR and CDR2 SFDVKD. This CDR3 region has 15 residues. Trimming pared 4 bases from V and 1 base from J, leaving 12 bases between. The CDR3 sequence is CATSDVRGFQETQYF. The CDR3 DNA reads TGTGCCACCAGTGACGTAAGGGGGTTCCAAGAGACCCAGTACTTC.

J is TRBJ1-5 and V is TRBV6-4; 7 nucleotides match TRBD1. The V segment lost 6 bases and the J segment 0 bases; nucleotides outside the gene matches: 11. The CDR3 spans 17 residues. The germline gives CDR1 MRHNA, CDR2 SNTAGT. Here the CDR3 DNA reads TGTGCCAGCAGCGCCGGACAGGCCGTACATAGCAATCAGCCCCAGCATTTT. This sequence encodes CASSAGQAVHSNQPQHF.

CDR3 sequence: CASSGGANTEAFF. CDR3 DNA: TGTGCCAGTAGTGGGGGGGCAAACACTGAAGCTTTCTTT. The chain combines TRBV19 with TRBJ1-1, with TRBD1 as a possible D gene (6 bases). Trimming cost V 5 bases and J 2 bases, with 9 bases left between them. The CDR3 spans 13 residues. The germline gives CDR1 LNHDA, CDR2 SQIVND (reference sequence).

This clone showed up just a few times. The V call is TRBV10-3, the J call TRBJ2-1, with 10 bases that match TRBD2. CDR3 length equals 13 residues. Germline V CDR1 and CDR2: ENHRY, SYGVKD. With V trimmed by 5 bases and J by 8 bases, 3 bases remained unmatched. This chain's CDR3 is CAISLAGVDEQFF. The CDR3 nucleotides are TGTGCCATCAGTCTAGCGGGAGTGGATGAGCAGTTCTTC.

V gene TRBV5-6 combines with J gene TRBJ1-6; 7 bases map to TRBD1. V dropped 4 bases and J dropped 10; count of bases not matched to a gene: 8. The CDR3 sequence is 14 residues long. CDR1 and CDR2 (germline): SGHDT, YYEEEE. DNA for the CDR3: TGTGCCAGCAGCCTAAGGGGGCGGGGATCACCCCTCCACTTT. Encoded protein: CASSLRGRGSPLHF.

This clone was counted a single time. The chain has TRBV3-1 (or the pseudogene TRBV3-2) and TRBJ1-2, with TRBD1 identical over 9 bases. This CDR3 has 17 amino acids. Germline loops: CDR1 LGHDT, CDR2 YNNKEL (reference sequence). The trim removed 0 bases at V and 3 bases at J, leaving 8 bases unmatched. The CDR3 DNA sequence: TGTGCCAGCAGCCAAGATCAGGGACAGGGAGCTTACTATGGCTACACCTTC. This encodes CASSQDQGQGAYYGYTF.

The rearrangement links TRBV19 to TRBJ1-2; D might be TRBD1 (5 bases). Trimming shortened V by 5 bases and J by 4 bases, and 8 bases separated the two germline ends. CDR1 and CDR2 (germline): LNHDA, SQIVND (reference sequence). The CDR3 has 12 residues. The CDR3 spells CASSPGSYGYTF. In DNA, the CDR3 is TGTGCCAGTAGTCCAGGGTCCTATGGCTACACCTTC.

The rearrangement uses TRBV4-3 and TRBJ1-2, with a tentative D call TRBD1 (5 bases). The germline CDR1 and CDR2 sequences are LGHNA and YSLEER. This CDR3 comprises 16 residues. With 3 bases removed from V and 6 bases from J, the gap between germline ends came to 20 bases. CDR3 sequence: CASSHSLWTQDNGYTF. The CDR3, as DNA: TGCGCCAGCAGCCACAGTCTTTGGACACAGGACAATGGCTACACCTTC.

CDR3 sequence: CASSLDGVTQYF. The CDR3 DNA sequence: TGTGCCAGCAGTCTGGACGGGGTGACCCAGTACTTC. The rearrangement links TRBV12-3 or TRBV12-4 to TRBJ2-5; weak D call: TRBD2 (5 bases). The CDR3 is 12 residues long. Trimming stripped 5 bases from V and 7 bases from J, with 11 bases between.

The rearrangement joins TRBV25-1 to TRBJ2-1, with 7 bases fitting TRBD2. Germline trimming cut 3 bases from V and 8 bases from J; bases unmatched to any gene: 10. Per germline, CDR1 MGHDK and CDR2 SYGVNS. The CDR3 loop spans 15 amino acids. CDR3 DNA sequence: TGTGCCAGCAGTGACTCCTGGGAGGGCGGGGATGAGCAGTTCTTC. Encoded protein: CASSDSWEGGDEQFF.

V usage is TRBV6-2 or TRBV6-3 and J usage is TRBJ1-2; a possible D gene is TRBD1 (5 bases). CDR1 MNHEY and CDR2 SVGEGT come from the germline V gene. Deletions cut 2 bases from V and 3 bases from J, with 7 bases between. The CDR3 length is 13 residues. CDR3 sequence reads: CASSYDSYYGYTF. The CDR3 nucleotides are TGTGCCAGCAGTTACGACAGCTACTATGGCTACACCTTC.

The V gene is TRBV5-6, the J gene TRBJ1-6; D might be TRBD1 (5 bases). V lost 0 bases and J 10 bases, leaving 14 bases between the germline ends. This CDR3 spans 15 amino acids. Germline V gene sequence: CDR1 SGHDT, CDR2 YYEEEE. The CDR3 loop is CASSLEQGERSPLHF. CDR3 nucleotides: TGTGCCAGCAGCTTGGAGCAAGGGGAACGCTCACCCCTCCACTTT.

The chain has TRBV2 and TRBJ1-2, with D possibly TRBD1 on 5 matching bases. Trimming left V 3 bases short and J 3 bases short, with 8 bases between. Germline CDR1 reads SNHLY; CDR2 reads FYNNEI. CDR3 length: 13 amino acids. The CDR3 bases are TGTGCCAGCAGTGACCGGGGGGACTATGGCTACACCTTC. As protein: CASSDRGDYGYTF.

The V call is TRBV6-2 or TRBV6-3, the J call TRBJ2-7; TRBD1 matches 7 bases. Germline values: CDR1 MNHEY, CDR2 SVGEGT. There are 16 residues in the CDR3. The V and J ends lost 5 bases and 0 bases, in that order; junction bases with no gene match: 10. In nucleotides, the CDR3 is TGTGCCAGCAGTCGACAGGGCCCTCTCTCCTCCTACGAGCAGTACTTC. This sequence encodes CASSRQGPLSSYEQYF.

This clone was observed a few times. The chain combines TRBV5-4 with TRBJ2-7; possibly TRBD1 for D (6 bases). The CDR3 contains 12 residues. The germline V gene encodes CDR1 SGHNT and CDR2 YYREEE (reference sequence). Trimming stripped 7 bases from V and 6 bases from J, with 14 bases between. The CDR3 DNA sequence: TGTGCCAGCTTTGACAGGTACGGCGAGCAGTACTTC. This translates into CASFDRYGEQYF.

V gene TRBV11-2 combines with J gene TRBJ1-2; a weak D match, TRBD1 (5 bases). This CDR3 spans 16 amino acids. CDR1 SGHAT and CDR2 FQNNGV come from the germline V gene. Trimming left V 4 bases short and J 4 bases short, with 19 bases between. CDR3 sequence (DNA): TGTGCCAGCAGCTCCGACCTACAGGTGGGACTCTATGGCTACACCTTC. Its translation: CASSSDLQVGLYGYTF. The full variable domain, with the rest looked up from reference TRBV11-2 and TRBJ1-2, is EAGVAQSPRYKIIEKRQSVAFWCNPISGHATLYWYQQILGQGPKLLIQFQNNGVVDDSQLPKDRFSAERLKGVDSTLKIQPAKLEDSAVYLCASSSDLQVGLYGYTFGSGTRLTVV.

The gene calls are TRBV12-3 or TRBV12-4 and TRBJ2-7; the D gene is possibly TRBD1 (6 bases). Trimming took off 3 bases at V and 5 bases at J, with 11 bases between the two ends. This CDR3 region has 13 residues. The CDR3 loop is CASSFRQEDEQYF. CDR3 bases: TGTGCCAGCAGTTTCAGACAGGAAGACGAGCAGTACTTC.

This sequence joins TRBV18 and TRBJ2-7; 12 bases line up with TRBD2. Per the germline V gene, CDR1 is KGHSH and CDR2 is LQKENI. This CDR3 is built from 15 residues. After removal of 3 bases from V and 7 bases from J, the junction contained 7 bases not matched to a gene. The CDR3 loop is CASSPVTSGRREQYF. CDR3 sequence (DNA): TGTGCCAGCTCACCCGTGACTAGCGGGAGAAGAGAGCAGTACTTC.

V usage is TRBV5-1 and J usage is TRBJ1-5; D call uncertain. Between the trimmed V and J ends, which lost 4 bases and 6 bases, there was a span of 11 bases. The CDR3 totals 13 residues. Germline lookup yields CDR1 SGHRS and CDR2 YFSETQ. CDR3 nucleotides: TGCGCCAGCAGCCGGGAGGGCAGTCAGCCCCAGCATTTT. Translating gives CASSREGSQPQHF.

This chain connects TRBV29-1 to TRBJ1-1; weak D call: TRBD1 (6 bases). This CDR3 is built from 12 residues. Germline V gene sequence: CDR1 SQVTM, CDR2 ANQGSEA. With 6 bases removed from V and 3 bases from J, the gap between germline ends came to 11 bases. The CDR3 is CSVYRQDTEAFF. The CDR3 coding sequence is TGCAGCGTCTACCGACAGGACACTGAAGCTTTCTTT. The full variable domain, rest sourced from reference TRBV29-1 and TRBJ1-1, is SAVISQKPSRDICQRGTSLTIQCQVDSQVTMMFWYRQQPGQSLTLIATANQGSEATYESGFVIDKFPISRPNLTFSTLTVSNMSPEDSSIYLCSVYRQDTEAFFGQGTRLTVV.

The chain employs TRBV27 and TRBJ2-2; 11 nucleotides line up with TRBD2. Germline-derived CDR1 and CDR2 are MNHEY and SMNVEV (reference sequence). The CDR3 runs 17 residues. V shed 5 bases and J 1 base; nucleotides not matched to a gene: 6. CDR3 in amino acids: CASSQLAGVGNTGELFF. CDR3 coding DNA: TGTGCCAGCAGTCAACTAGCGGGAGTCGGGAACACCGGGGAGCTGTTTTTT.

This chain joins TRBV9 and TRBJ2-7, with 11 nucleotides matching TRBD2. Losses at the gene ends were 2 bases for V and 4 bases for J; bases not matched to a gene: 11. The CDR3 covers 17 residues. Per the germline V gene, CDR1 is SGDLS and CDR2 is YYNGEE. Here the CDR3 DNA reads TGTGCCAGCAGCGTGGGTCTAGCGGGAGGTGGCTTGTACGAGCAGTACTTC. Its translation is CASSVGLAGGGLYEQYF.

J is TRBJ1-4 and V is TRBV19; D might be TRBD1 (5 bases). Trimming took 5 bases from V and 4 from J, leaving 11 bases between them. The V gene's germline CDR1 is LNHDA and CDR2 SQIVND (reference sequence). The CDR3 covers 14 residues. The CDR3 nucleotides read TGTGCCAGTAGTTTCGCAGGGTTTAATGAAAAACTGTTTTTT. Its translation is CASSFAGFNEKLFF.

This clone was counted only a few times. The V gene is TRBV15, the J gene TRBJ1-4; D perhaps matches TRBD1 (5 bases). The germline V gene has CDR1 LNHNV and CDR2 YYDKDF (reference sequence). The CDR3 spans 15 residues. Trimming left V 3 bases short and J 5 bases short, with 13 bases between. The CDR3, as DNA: TGTGCCACCAGCAGGGACCGCGGGGCAAATGAAAAACTGTTTTTT. Its translation: CATSRDRGANEKLFF.

The V and J genes are TRBV6-2 or TRBV6-3 and TRBJ1-4; D remains ambiguous. The CDR3 consists of 14 residues. Per germline, CDR1 MNHEY and CDR2 SVGEGT. The V gene lost 2 bases and the J gene lost 7 bases, with 11 bases spanning the gap. The CDR3 DNA reads TGTGCCAGCAGTTACCGGGGAGACTTTGAAAAACTGTTTTTT. It is translated as CASSYRGDFEKLFF.